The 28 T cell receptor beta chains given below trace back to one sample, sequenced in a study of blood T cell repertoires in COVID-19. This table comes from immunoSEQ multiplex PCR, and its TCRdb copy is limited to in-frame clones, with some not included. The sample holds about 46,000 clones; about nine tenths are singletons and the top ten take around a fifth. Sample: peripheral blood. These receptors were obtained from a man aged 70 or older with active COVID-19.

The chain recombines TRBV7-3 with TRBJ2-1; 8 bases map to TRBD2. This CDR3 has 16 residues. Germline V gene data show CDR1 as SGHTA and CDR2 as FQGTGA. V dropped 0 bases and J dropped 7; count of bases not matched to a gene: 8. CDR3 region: CASSLTGLVGPNEQFF. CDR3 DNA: TGTGCCAGCAGCTTAACGGGACTAGTTGGCCCAAATGAGCAGTTCTTC.

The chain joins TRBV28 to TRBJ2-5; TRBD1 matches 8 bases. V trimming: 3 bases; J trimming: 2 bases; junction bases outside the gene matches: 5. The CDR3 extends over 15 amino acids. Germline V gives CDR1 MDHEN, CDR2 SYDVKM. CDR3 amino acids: CASSFSGTGQETQYF. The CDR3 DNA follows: TGTGCCAGCAGTTTCTCTGGGACAGGACAAGAGACCCAGTACTTC.

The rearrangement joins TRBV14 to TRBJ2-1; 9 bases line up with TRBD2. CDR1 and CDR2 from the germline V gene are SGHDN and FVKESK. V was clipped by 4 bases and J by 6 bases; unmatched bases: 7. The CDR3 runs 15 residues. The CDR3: CASSLGTSWANEQFF. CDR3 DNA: TGTGCCAGCAGCCTCGGGACTAGCTGGGCCAATGAGCAGTTCTTC.

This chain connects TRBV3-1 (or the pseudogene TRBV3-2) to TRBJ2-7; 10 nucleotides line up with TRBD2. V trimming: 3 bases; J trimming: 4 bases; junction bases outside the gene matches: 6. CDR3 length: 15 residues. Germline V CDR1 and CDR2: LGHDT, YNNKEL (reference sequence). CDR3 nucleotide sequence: TGTGCCAGCAGCCACTGGAGCGGGAGGGAGTACGAGCAGTACTTC. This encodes CASSHWSGREYEQYF.

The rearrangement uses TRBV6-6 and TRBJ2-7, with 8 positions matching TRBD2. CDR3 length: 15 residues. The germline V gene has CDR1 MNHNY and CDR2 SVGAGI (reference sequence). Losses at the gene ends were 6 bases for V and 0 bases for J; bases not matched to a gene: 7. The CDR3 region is CASSPGGTSSYEQYF. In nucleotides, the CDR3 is TGTGCCAGCAGCCCGGGGGGGACGAGCTCCTACGAGCAGTACTTC.

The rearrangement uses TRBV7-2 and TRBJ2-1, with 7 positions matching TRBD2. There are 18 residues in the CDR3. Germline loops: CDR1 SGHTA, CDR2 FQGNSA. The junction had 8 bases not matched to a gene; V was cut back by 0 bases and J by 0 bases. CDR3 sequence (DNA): TGTGCCAGCAGCTTAGCGTGGGGTAGCGGGTACTCCTACAATGAGCAGTTCTTC. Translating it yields CASSLAWGSGYSYNEQFF.

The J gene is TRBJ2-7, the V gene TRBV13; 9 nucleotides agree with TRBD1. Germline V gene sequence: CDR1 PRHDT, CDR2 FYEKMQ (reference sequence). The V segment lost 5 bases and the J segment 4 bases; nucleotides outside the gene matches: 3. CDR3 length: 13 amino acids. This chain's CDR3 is CASSLGQGYEQYF. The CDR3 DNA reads TGTGCCAGCAGCCTGGGACAGGGTTACGAGCAGTACTTC. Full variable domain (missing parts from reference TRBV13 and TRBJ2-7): AAGVIQSPRHLIKEKRETATLKCYPIPRHDTVYWYQQGPGQDPQFLISFYEKMQSDKGSIPDRFSAQQFSDYHSELNMSSLELGDSALYFCASSLGQGYEQYFGPGTRLTVT.

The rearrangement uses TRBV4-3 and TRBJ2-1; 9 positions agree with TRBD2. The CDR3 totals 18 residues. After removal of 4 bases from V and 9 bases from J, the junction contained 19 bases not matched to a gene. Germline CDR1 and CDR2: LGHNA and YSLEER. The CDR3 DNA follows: TGCGCCAGCAGCCCGAGGGTAAGCGGGGGGCCGCTTGAGGTTGAGCAGTTCTTC. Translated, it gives CASSPRVSGGPLEVEQFF.

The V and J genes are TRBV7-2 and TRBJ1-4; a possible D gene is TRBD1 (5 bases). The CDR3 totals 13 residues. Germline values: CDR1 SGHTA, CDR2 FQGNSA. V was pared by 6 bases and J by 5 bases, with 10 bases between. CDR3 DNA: TGTGCCAGCAGGAGACAGACAAATGAAAAACTGTTTTTT. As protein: CASRRQTNEKLFF. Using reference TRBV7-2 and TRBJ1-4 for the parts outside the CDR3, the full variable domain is GAGVSQSPSNKVTEKGKDVELRCDPISGHTALYWYRQSLGQGLEFLIYFQGNSAPDKSGLPSDRFSAERTGGSVSTLTIQRTQQEDSAVYLCASRRQTNEKLFFGSGTQLSVL.

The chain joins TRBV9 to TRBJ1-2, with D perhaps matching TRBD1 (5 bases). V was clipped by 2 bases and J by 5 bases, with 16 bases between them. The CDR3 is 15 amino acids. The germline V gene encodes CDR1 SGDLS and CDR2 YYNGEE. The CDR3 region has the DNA TGTGCCAGCAGCGTGGGACTTGGGTGGGATTATGGCTACACCTTC. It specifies CASSVGLGWDYGYTF.

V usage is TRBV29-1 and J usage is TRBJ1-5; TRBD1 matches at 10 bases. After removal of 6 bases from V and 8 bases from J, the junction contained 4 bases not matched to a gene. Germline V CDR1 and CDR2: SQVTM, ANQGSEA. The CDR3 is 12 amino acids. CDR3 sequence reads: CSVRDRGEPQHF. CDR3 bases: TGCAGCGTCCGGGACAGGGGTGAGCCCCAGCATTTT.

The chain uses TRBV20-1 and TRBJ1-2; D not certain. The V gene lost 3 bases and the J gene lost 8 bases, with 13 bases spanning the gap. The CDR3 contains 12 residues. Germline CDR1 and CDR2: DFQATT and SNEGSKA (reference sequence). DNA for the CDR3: TGCAGTGCTAGTCGGGGATCGGGGGGCTACACCTTC. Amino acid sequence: CSASRGSGGYTF.

The CDR3 protein is CATSDPGTGGYEQYF. DNA of the CDR3: TGTGCCACCAGTGATCCCGGGACAGGGGGATACGAGCAGTACTTC. The rearrangement uses TRBV24-1 and TRBJ2-7; 11 bases agree with TRBD1. Germline lookup yields CDR1 KGHDR and CDR2 SFDVKD. With V trimmed by 3 bases and J by 4 bases, 4 bases remained unmatched. The CDR3 consists of 15 residues.

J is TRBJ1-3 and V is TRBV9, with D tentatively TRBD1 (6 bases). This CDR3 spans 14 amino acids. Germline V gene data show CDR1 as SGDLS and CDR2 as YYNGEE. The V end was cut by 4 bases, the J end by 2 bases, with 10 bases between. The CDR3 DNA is TGTGCCAGCAGCTGGGACACCACTGGAAACACCATATATTTT. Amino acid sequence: CASSWDTTGNTIYF. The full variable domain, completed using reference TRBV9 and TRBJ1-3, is DSGVTQTPKHLITATGQRVTLRCSPRSGDLSVYWYQQSLDQGLQFLIQYYNGEERAKGNILERFSAQQFPDLHSELNLSSLELGDSALYFCASSWDTTGNTIYFGEGSWLTVV.

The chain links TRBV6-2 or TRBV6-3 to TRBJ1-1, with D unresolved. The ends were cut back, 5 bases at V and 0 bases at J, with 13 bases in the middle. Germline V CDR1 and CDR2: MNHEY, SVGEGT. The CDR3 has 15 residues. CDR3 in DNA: TGTGCCAGCAGTCTGCGGGGATACATGAACACTGAAGCTTTCTTT. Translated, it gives CASSLRGYMNTEAFF.

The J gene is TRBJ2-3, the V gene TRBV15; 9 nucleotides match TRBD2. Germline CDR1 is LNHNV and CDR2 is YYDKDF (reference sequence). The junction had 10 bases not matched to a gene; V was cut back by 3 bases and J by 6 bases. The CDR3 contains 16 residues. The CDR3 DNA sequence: TGTGCCACCAGCAGGGGAGCGGGGGGCGGATGGGATACGCAGTATTTT. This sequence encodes CATSRGAGGGWDTQYF.

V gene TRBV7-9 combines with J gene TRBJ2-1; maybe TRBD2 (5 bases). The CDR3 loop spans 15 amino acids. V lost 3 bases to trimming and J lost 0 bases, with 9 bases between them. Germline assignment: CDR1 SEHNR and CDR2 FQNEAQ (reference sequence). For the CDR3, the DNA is TGTGCCAGCAGCTTTGTGACTACCTCCTACAATGAGCAGTTCTTC. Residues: CASSFVTTSYNEQFF.

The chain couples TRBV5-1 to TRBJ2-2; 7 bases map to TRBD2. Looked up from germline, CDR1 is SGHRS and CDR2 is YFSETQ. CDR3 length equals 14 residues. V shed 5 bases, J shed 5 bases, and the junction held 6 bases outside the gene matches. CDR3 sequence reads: CASSSAGRTGELFF. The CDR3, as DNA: TGCGCCAGCAGTTCAGCGGGGCGGACCGGGGAGCTGTTTTTT.

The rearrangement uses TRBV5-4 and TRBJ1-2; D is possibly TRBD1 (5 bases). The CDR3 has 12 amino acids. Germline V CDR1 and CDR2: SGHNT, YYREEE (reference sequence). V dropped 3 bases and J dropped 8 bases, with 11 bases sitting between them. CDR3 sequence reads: CASSYGRVGYTF. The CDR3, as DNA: TGTGCCAGCAGCTATGGCAGGGTAGGCTACACCTTC.

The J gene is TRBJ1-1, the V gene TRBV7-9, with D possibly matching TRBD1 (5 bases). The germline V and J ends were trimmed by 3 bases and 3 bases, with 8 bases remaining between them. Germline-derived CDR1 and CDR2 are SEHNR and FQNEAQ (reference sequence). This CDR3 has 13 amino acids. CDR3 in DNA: TGTGCCAGCAGCTTCAGGGTAGACACTGAAGCTTTCTTT. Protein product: CASSFRVDTEAFF. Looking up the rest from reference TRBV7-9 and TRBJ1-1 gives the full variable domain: DTGVSQNPRHKITKRGQNVTFRCDPISEHNRLYWYRQTLGQGPEFLTYFQNEAQLEKSRLLSDRFSAERPKGSFSTLEIQRTEQGDSAMYLCASSFRVDTEAFFGQGTRLTVV.

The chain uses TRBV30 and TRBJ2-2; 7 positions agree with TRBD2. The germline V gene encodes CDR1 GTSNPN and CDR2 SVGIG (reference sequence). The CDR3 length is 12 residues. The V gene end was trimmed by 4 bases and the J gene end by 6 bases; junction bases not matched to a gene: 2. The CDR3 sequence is CAWTGGPGELFF. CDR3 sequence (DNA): TGTGCCTGGACGGGGGGTCCCGGGGAGCTGTTTTTT. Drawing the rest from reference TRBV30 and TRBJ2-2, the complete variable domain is SQTIHQWPATLVQPVGSPLSLECTVEGTSNPNLYWYRQAAGRGLQLLFYSVGIGQISSEVPQNLSASRPQDRQFILSSKKLLLSDSGFYLCAWTGGPGELFFGEGSRLTVL.

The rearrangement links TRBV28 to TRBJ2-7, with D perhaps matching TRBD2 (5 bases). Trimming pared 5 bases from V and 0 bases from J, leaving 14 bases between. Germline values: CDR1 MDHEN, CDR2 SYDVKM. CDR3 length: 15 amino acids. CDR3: CASSGPGENSYEQYF. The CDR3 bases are TGTGCCAGCAGTGGTCCTGGGGAGAACTCCTACGAGCAGTACTTC. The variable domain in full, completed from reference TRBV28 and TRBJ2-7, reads DVKVTQSSRYLVKRTGEKVFLECVQDMDHENMFWYRQDPGLGLRLIYFSYDVKMKEKGDIPEGYSVSREKKERFSLILESASTNQTSMYLCASSGPGENSYEQYFGPGTRLTVT.

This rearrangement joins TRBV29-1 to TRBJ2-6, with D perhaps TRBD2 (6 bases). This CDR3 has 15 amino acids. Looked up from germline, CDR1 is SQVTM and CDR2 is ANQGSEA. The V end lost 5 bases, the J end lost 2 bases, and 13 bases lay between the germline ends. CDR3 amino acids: CSVHLGGAGANVLTF. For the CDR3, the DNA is TGCAGCGTTCACCTTGGCGGGGCTGGGGCCAACGTCCTGACTTTC.

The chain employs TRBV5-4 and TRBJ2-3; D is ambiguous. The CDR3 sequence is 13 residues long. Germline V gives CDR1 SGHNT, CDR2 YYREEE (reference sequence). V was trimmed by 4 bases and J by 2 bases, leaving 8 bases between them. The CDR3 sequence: CASSASYTDTQYF. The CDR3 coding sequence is TGTGCCAGCAGCGCTTCCTACACAGATACGCAGTATTTT. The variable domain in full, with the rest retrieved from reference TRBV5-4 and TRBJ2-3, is ETGVTQSPTHLIKTRGQQVTLRCSSQSGHNTVSWYQQALGQGPQFIFQYYREEENGRGNFPPRFSGLQFPNYSSELNVNALELDDSALYLCASSASYTDTQYFGPGTRLTVL.

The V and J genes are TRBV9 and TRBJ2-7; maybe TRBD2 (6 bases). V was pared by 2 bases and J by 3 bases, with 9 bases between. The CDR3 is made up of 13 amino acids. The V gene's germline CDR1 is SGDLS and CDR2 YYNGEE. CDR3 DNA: TGTGCCAGCAGCGTCTACGGGGGCTACGAGCAGTACTTC. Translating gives CASSVYGGYEQYF.

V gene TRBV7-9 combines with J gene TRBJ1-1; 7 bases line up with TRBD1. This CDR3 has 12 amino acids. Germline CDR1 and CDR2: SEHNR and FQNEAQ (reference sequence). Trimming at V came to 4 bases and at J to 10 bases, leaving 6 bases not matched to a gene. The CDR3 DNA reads TGTGCCAGCAGCTCTGGACAGGATGGAGCTTTCTTT. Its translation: CASSSGQDGAFF.

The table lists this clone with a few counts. CDR3 loop: CASSLAPTAGATDTQYF. The CDR3 bases are TGTGCCAGCAGCTTAGCCCCCACAGCGGGGGCCACAGATACGCAGTATTTT. V gene TRBV7-2 combines with J gene TRBJ2-3; TRBD2 matches at 8 bases. Germline-derived CDR1 and CDR2 are SGHTA and FQGNSA. The J segment lost 2 bases and the V segment lost 0 bases, leaving 7 bases of the junction unmatched. There are 17 residues in the CDR3.

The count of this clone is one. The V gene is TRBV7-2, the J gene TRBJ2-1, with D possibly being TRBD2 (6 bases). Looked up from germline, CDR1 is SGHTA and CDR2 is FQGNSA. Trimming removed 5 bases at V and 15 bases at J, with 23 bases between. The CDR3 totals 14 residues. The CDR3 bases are TGTGCCAGCAGCCCGCGGGGAAATGGGGCTAGCCCGTTCTTC. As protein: CASSPRGNGASPFF.